Listed here is a single T cell receptor beta chain. The antigen is unknown. The protocol was immunoSEQ multiplex PCR, while the TCRdb copy is restricted to in-frame clones and leaves out a portion. Of 150,000 to 200,000 clones listed, approximately 92% are singletons. This entry belongs to a study of T cell responses to AZD1222 COVID-19 vaccine. Findings and limits, study-wide: Reports say nearly half of spike-specific TCRs go after unmutated variant regions. Baseline antibody screening turned up just six seropositive AZD1222 recipients. A mostly white British donor set with more females was recruited, and clonal diversity was possibly underestimated.

The CDR3 spans 15 residues. CDR1 and CDR2 (germline): MGHRA, YSYEKL. With V trimmed by 3 bases and J by 7 bases, 12 bases remained unmatched. This rearrangement joins TRBV4-1 to TRBJ2-7, with 7 bases that match TRBD2. The source was peripheral blood, collected on day 0 of AZD1222 vaccination. This receptor was taken from an adult in good health. CDR3 nucleotide sequence: TGCGCCAGCAGCCAGTCTAGCGGTGCAAGGTGGGAGCAGTACTTC. Amino acids: CASSQSSGARWEQYF.